One and the same sample provided the 2 T cell receptor beta chains below, sequenced in a study of early T cells in non-severe SARS-CoV-2 infection. MiXCR was run by TCRdb on the 5' RACE reads, yielding one entry per CDR3 protein. The sample lists tens of thousands of distinct CDR3 sequences; roughly 6.3% were seen once. The source material was whole blood. The source is an adult who was a healthcare worker with PCR-confirmed SARS-CoV-2 infection or an uninfected control (not recorded which).

The chain has TRBV2 and TRBJ2-1; 12 bases are shared with TRBD2. This CDR3 has 15 amino acids. The V gene end was trimmed by 5 bases and the J gene end by 4 bases; junction bases not matched to a gene: 3. Germline assignment: CDR1 SNHLY and CDR2 FYNNEI. The CDR3 is CASSRLAGEYNEQFF. The CDR3 bases are TGTGCCAGCAGTCGACTAGCGGGAGAATACAATGAGCAGTTCTTC.

This clonotype was recorded many times. V is TRBV20-1 and J is TRBJ2-2; the D gene is possibly TRBD2 (5 bases). V was cut by 3 bases and J by 6 bases, with 11 bases left in between. CDR3 size: 13 residues. Germline lookup yields CDR1 DFQATT and CDR2 SNEGSKA (reference sequence). The CDR3 DNA reads as TGCAGTGCTAGTTCGGGCGGGCCCGGGGAGCTGTTTTTT. It codes for CSASSGGPGELFF.